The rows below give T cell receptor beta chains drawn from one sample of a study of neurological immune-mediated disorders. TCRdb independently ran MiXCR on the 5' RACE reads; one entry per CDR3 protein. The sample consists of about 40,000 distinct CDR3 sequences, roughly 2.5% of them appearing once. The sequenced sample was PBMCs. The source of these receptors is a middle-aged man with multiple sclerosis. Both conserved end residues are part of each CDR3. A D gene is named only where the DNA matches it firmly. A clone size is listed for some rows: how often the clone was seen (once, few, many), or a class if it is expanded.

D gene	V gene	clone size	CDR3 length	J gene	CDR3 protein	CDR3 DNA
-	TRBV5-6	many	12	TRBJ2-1	CASWQRWSEQFF	TGTGCCAGCTGGCAACGGTGGTCAGAGCAGTTCTTC
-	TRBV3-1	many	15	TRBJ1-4	CASSQQGNPNEKLFF	TGTGCCAGCAGCCAGCAGGGAAACCCGAATGAAAAACTGTTTTTT
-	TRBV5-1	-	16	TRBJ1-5	CASSLTGKRWNQPQNF	TGCGCCAGCAGCTTGACAGGGAAAAGATGGAATCAGCCCCAGAATTTT
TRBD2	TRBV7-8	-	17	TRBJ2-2	CASSSPGGAFSTGELFF	TGTGCCAGCAGCTCACCCGGGGGGGCCTTTAGCACCGGGGAGCTGTTTTTT
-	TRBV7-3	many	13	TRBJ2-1	CASSLSLAEEQFF	TGTGCCAGCAGCTTAAGTTTGGCGGAAGAGCAGTTCTTC
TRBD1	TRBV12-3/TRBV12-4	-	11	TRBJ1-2	CASTDRDGYTF	TGTGCCAGCACAGACAGGGACGGCTACACCTTC
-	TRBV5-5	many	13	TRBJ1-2	CASSLYHRDGYTF	TGTGCCAGCAGCTTGTACCATAGGGATGGCTACACCTTC
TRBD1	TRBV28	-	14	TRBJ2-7	CASSLGQKTYEQYF	TGTGCCAGCAGCCTGGGACAGAAAACCTACGAGCAGTACTTC
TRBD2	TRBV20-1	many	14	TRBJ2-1	CSASPPSGYNEQFF	TGCAGTGCTAGTCCCCCTAGCGGCTACAATGAGCAGTTCTTC
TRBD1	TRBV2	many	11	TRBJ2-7	CATGTANEQYF	TGTGCCACCGGGACAGCTAATGAGCAGTACTTC